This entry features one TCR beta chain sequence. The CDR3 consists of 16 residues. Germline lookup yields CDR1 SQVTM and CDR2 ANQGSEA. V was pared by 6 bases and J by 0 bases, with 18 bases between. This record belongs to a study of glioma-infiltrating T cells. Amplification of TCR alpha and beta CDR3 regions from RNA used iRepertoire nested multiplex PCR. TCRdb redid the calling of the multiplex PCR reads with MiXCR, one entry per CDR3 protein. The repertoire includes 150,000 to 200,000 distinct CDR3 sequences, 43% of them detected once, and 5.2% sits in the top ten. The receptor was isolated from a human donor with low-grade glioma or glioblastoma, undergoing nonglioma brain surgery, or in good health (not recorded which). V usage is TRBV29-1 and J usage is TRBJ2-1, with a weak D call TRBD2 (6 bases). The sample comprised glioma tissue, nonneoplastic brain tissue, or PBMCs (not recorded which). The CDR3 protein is CSVGGTLGSSYNEQFF. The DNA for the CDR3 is TGCAGCGTAGGAGGGACTCTCGGTAGCTCCTACAATGAGCAGTTCTTC.